This T cell receptor beta chain was observed in a study of blood T cell repertoires in COVID-19. Whole-study context: Some COVID-19 samples were acute and others convalescent; all came from the United States, Italy and Spain. PBMCs, B-cell-depleted T cells, or T cells provided the cDNA or gDNA that made up the material.

Original data processing: Amplification of reference gene primers provided the estimated nucleated cell counts. The method was immunoSEQ multiplex PCR; TCRdb's version includes in-frame clones alone and lacks a portion of them. V, J and clone size are those of that table, while D and trimming were read from the DNA. The sample lists approximately 200,000 clones, about 80% occurring once. The CDR3 extends over 16 amino acids. V was pared by 0 bases and J by 4 bases, with 9 bases of the junction left unmatched. Germline-derived CDR1 and CDR2 are SGHKS and YYEKEE (reference sequence). The source of this sequence is a woman aged 55-75 years with acute or convalescent COVID-19. The chain joins TRBV5-5 to TRBJ1-2, with TRBD1 identical over 7 bases. The material sequenced was peripheral blood. CDR3 residues: CASSLDWTGVPYGYTF. The CDR3 coding sequence is TGTGCCAGCAGCTTGGACTGGACAGGAGTGCCCTATGGCTACACCTTC.